What follows are 3 T cell receptor beta chains derived from one specimen sequenced in a study of OX40 agonist ivuxolimab in advanced cancers. Sequencing used immunoSEQ multiplex PCR; TCRdb keeps in-frame clones, though not all of them. The sample records around 90,000 clones, around nine tenths being singletons. The sample in question was CD4+ or CD8+ T cells sorted from blood, obtained in a trial of the OX40 agonist ivuxolimab. These receptor sequences come from an adult with an advanced solid tumor such as melanoma, head and neck, liver or kidney cancer.

In this sample, this clone turned up a few times. This chain joins TRBV6-6 and TRBJ2-2; unclear D gene. The germline V and J ends were trimmed by 8 bases and 4 bases, with 11 bases remaining between them. The CDR3 has 13 residues. Germline V gene lookup returns CDR1 MNHNY and CDR2 SVGAGI (reference sequence). In DNA, the CDR3 is TGTGCCAGCTCCCAATGGGGCACCGGGGAGCTGTTTTTT. Amino acid sequence: CASSQWGTGELFF.

The gene calls are TRBV21-1 and TRBJ2-3. TRBV21-1 is listed as a pseudogene. This CDR3 comprises 15 residues. The CDR3 coding sequence is TGTGCCAGCAGCAAGTCGGGCAGCACCACAGATACGCAGTATTTT. This translates into CASSKSGSTTDTQYF.

The chain links TRBV18 to TRBJ1-2; D gene uncertain. The CDR3 is 15 residues long. The V end was cut by 0 bases, the J end by 3 bases, with 11 bases between. Germline CDR1 KGHSH, CDR2 LQKENI. CDR3 DNA: TGTGCCAGCTCACCACCGGAATTGGCGGACTATGGCTACACCTTC. It codes for CASSPPELADYGYTF.